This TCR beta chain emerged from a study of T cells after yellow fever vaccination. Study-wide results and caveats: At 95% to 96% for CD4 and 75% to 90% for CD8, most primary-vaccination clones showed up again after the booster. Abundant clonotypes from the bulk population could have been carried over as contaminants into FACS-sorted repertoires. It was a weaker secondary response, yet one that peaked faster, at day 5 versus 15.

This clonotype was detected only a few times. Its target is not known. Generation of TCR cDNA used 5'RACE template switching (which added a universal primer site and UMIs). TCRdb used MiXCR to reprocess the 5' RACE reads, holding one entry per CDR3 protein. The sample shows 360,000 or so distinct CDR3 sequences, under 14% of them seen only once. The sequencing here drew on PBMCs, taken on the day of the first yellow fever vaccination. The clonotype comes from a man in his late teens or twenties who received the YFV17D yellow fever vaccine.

The CDR3 DNA reads TGTGCCAGCTCCCTTGGACAGGGTGGGTCGAACACTGAAGCTTTCTTT. This encodes CASSLGQGGSNTEAFF. This chain links TRBV18 with TRBJ1-1; the match to TRBD1 covers 8 bases. Germline V lookup: CDR1 KGHSH, CDR2 LQKENI. This CDR3 has 16 amino acids. The junction had 10 bases not matched to a gene; V was cut back by 6 bases and J by 1 base.